Each of the 27 T cell receptor beta chains below was sequenced from the same sample in a study of T cell changes during pregnancy in multiple sclerosis. Measured with immunoSEQ multiplex PCR; TCRdb has only the in-frame clones, and not every one. The sample lists approximately 31,000 clones; under 95% were seen once. Sequenced material: CD4+ T cells from peripheral blood mononuclear cells, taken in the second trimester of pregnancy. Receptors were obtained from a female donor with multiple sclerosis, enrolled in a pregnancy study.

This sequence joins TRBV7-2 and TRBJ2-1; TRBD2 matches 11 bases. CDR3 length equals 16 residues. The germline gives CDR1 SGHTA, CDR2 FQGNSA. J was trimmed by 9 bases and V by 4 bases; bases with no gene match: 11. In DNA, the CDR3 is TGTGCCAGCAGCTCAGGACTAGCGGGCCCGAGGGGTGAGCAGTTCTTC. Encoded protein: CASSSGLAGPRGEQFF.

The chain is built from TRBV2 and TRBJ1-1, with unresolved D. From germline, CDR1 is SNHLY and CDR2 FYNNEI. V gave up 4 bases and J gave up 2 bases, with 11 bases separating them. This CDR3 has 14 residues. This chain's CDR3 is CASSVPGFNTEAFF. CDR3 bases: TGTGCCAGCAGTGTCCCCGGGTTCAACACTGAAGCTTTCTTT.

V gene TRBV4-2 combines with J gene TRBJ2-2; 9 bases map to TRBD2. CDR1 and CDR2 from the germline V gene are LGHNA and YNFKEQ. This CDR3 is built from 17 residues. Losses at the gene ends were 3 bases for V and 3 bases for J; bases not matched to a gene: 8. The CDR3 nucleotides read TGTGCCAGCAGCCACCCCGGGGTAGCGGGAGACACCGGGGAGCTGTTTTTT. Translated, it gives CASSHPGVAGDTGELFF.

The chain links TRBV12-2 to TRBJ1-1; TRBD1 is the table's D call, not checked against the DNA. TRBV12-2 is labeled a pseudogene. The CDR3 length is 16 residues. CDR3 sequence reads: CARLNRPHDSNTEAFF. CDR3 coding DNA: TGTGCAAGACTTAACAGGCCCCATGATTCGAACACTGAAGCTTTCTTT.

V and J are TRBV30 and TRBJ2-5; 10 nucleotides line up with TRBD2. J lost 5 bases, V lost 2 bases, and 2 bases had no gene match. Germline V gene sequence: CDR1 GTSNPN, CDR2 SVGIG (reference sequence). The CDR3 has 13 residues. CDR3 protein: CAWSSGRGETQYF. The CDR3 DNA sequence: TGTGCCTGGAGTAGCGGGAGGGGGGAGACCCAGTACTTC.

The chain combines TRBV18 with TRBJ2-2, with D unclear. The CDR3 is 14 amino acids. V lost 2 bases and J lost 2, with 6 bases in between. The germline CDR1 and CDR2 sequences are KGHSH and LQKENI. The CDR3 DNA sequence: TGTGCCAGCTCACCAGCGAAAAACACCGGGGAGCTGTTTTTT. It is translated as CASSPAKNTGELFF.

CDR3 sequence (DNA): TGCGCCAGCAGCCAAGCCAAGATTTTAAGCTTCGGGGAGCTGTTTTTT. This sequence encodes CASSQAKILSFGELFF. V gene TRBV4-3 combines with J gene TRBJ2-2; D gene uncertain. From germline, CDR1 is LGHNA and CDR2 YSLEER. The CDR3 sequence is 16 residues long. Trimming shortened V by 1 base and J by 7 bases, and 16 bases separated the two germline ends.

This sequence joins TRBV11-3 and TRBJ2-1, with 8 nucleotides matching TRBD1. This CDR3 region has 15 residues. Losses at the gene ends were 5 bases for V and 1 base for J; bases not matched to a gene: 4. Germline CDR1 is SGHNT and CDR2 is YENEEA. In DNA, the CDR3 is TGTGCCAGCAGCGCAGACAGGGGTTCCTACAATGAGCAGTTCTTC. Protein: CASSADRGSYNEQFF.

V usage is TRBV30 and J usage is TRBJ1-1; D might be TRBD1 (5 bases). CDR3 length: 14 amino acids. With 3 bases removed from V and 3 bases from J, the gap between germline ends came to 14 bases. CDR1 and CDR2 from the germline V gene are GTSNPN and SVGIG (reference sequence). The chain's CDR3 is CAWSERQTYTEAFF. The DNA of the CDR3 is TGTGCCTGGAGCGAGAGACAGACCTACACTGAAGCTTTCTTT.

The chain combines TRBV27 with TRBJ2-1; the match to TRBD1 covers 9 bases. Germline V gene sequence: CDR1 MNHEY, CDR2 SMNVEV (reference sequence). V shed 2 bases, J shed 8 bases, and the junction held 7 bases outside the gene matches. The CDR3 length is 15 residues. CDR3 residues: CASSLRDRDGDEQFF. CDR3 coding DNA: TGTGCCAGCAGTTTACGGGACAGGGACGGGGATGAGCAGTTCTTC.

This sequence joins TRBV18 and TRBJ2-7; 8 bases are shared with TRBD1. V gave up 8 bases and J gave up 5 bases; unmatched junction bases: 8. This CDR3 has 13 amino acids. Germline values: CDR1 KGHSH, CDR2 LQKENI. The CDR3 DNA follows: TGTGCCAGCGGGACAGGTTTAATGAACGAGCAGTACTTC. It is translated as CASGTGLMNEQYF.

The V and J genes are TRBV6-1 and TRBJ1-2, with 7 bases that match TRBD1. This CDR3 contains 14 residues. From germline, CDR1 is MNHNS and CDR2 SASEGT. V gave up 3 bases and J gave up 4 bases; unmatched junction bases: 5. The CDR3 region has the DNA TGTGCCAGCAGTGAGGGCCAGGGGGTCTATGGCTACACCTTC. This sequence encodes CASSEGQGVYGYTF.

The J gene is TRBJ1-3, the V gene TRBV5-6; tentative D call: TRBD1 (6 bases). The CDR3 contains 15 residues. The germline CDR1 and CDR2 sequences are SGHDT and YYEEEE. Trimming stripped 4 bases from V and 2 bases from J, with 13 bases between. As DNA, the CDR3 is TGTGCCAGCAGCCCCCTGGGGGCGACTGGAAACACCATATATTTT. This gives the protein CASSPLGATGNTIYF.

This chain joins TRBV7-2 and TRBJ1-3; possible D gene TRBD1, 6 bases. Germline V CDR1 and CDR2: SGHTA, FQGNSA. The CDR3 runs 16 residues. Trimming pared 5 bases from V and 3 bases from J, leaving 17 bases between. The CDR3 bases are TGTGCCAGCAGCCATTGGCAGGGGCGTAGTGGAAACACCATATATTTT. This translates into CASSHWQGRSGNTIYF. Using reference TRBV7-2 and TRBJ1-3 for the parts outside the CDR3, the full variable domain is GAGVSQSPSNKVTEKGKDVELRCDPISGHTALYWYRQSLGQGLEFLIYFQGNSAPDKSGLPSDRFSAERTGGSVSTLTIQRTQQEDSAVYLCASSHWQGRSGNTIYFGEGSWLTVV.

The genes are TRBV5-4 and TRBJ2-7; tentative D call: TRBD1 (5 bases). Germline V gene data show CDR1 as SGHNT and CDR2 as YYREEE (reference sequence). The length of the CDR3 is 14 residues. V was clipped by 4 bases and J by 2 bases, with 13 bases between them. The CDR3 here is CASSPDSFTYEQYF. DNA for the CDR3: TGTGCCAGCAGCCCTGACAGTTTCACCTACGAGCAGTACTTC.

V gene TRBV27 combines with J gene TRBJ2-1; the D is unclear. CDR1 is MNHEY, CDR2 SMNVEV, per germline (reference sequence). This CDR3 is built from 13 residues. Trimming left V 5 bases short and J 9 bases short, with 14 bases between. The CDR3 loop is CASSLLAAFEQFF. The CDR3 DNA reads as TGTGCCAGCAGTCTGTTGGCGGCGTTTGAGCAGTTCTTC.

This clone was seen only once. This rearrangement joins TRBV12-5 to TRBJ1-2; D may be TRBD1 (6 bases). The CDR3 runs 14 residues. From germline, CDR1 is LGHNT and CDR2 FRNRAP. Trimming stripped 4 bases from V and 4 bases from J, with 13 bases between. The CDR3 sequence: CASGSTGQRYGYTF. In nucleotides, the CDR3 is TGTGCTAGTGGTTCCACAGGGCAGCGCTATGGCTACACCTTC.

This rearrangement joins TRBV10-3 to TRBJ2-1, with D possibly matching TRBD1 (6 bases). The V end lost 9 bases, the J end lost 0 bases, and 6 bases lay between the germline ends. The CDR3 spans 12 residues. Germline assignment: CDR1 ENHRY and CDR2 SYGVKD. CDR3 coding DNA: TGTGCCATAGGGGGCTCCTACAATGAGCAGTTCTTC. Protein: CAIGGSYNEQFF.

This clone was detected only a few times. The V gene is TRBV5-4, the J gene TRBJ2-1; tentatively, D is TRBD2 (6 bases). The CDR3 covers 16 residues. The V end was cut by 0 bases, the J end by 7 bases, with 17 bases between. The germline CDR1 and CDR2 sequences are SGHNT and YYREEE (reference sequence). This CDR3 reads CASSLGAHGGWNEQFF. CDR3 nucleotide sequence: TGTGCCAGCAGCTTGGGGGCTCACGGGGGTTGGAATGAGCAGTTCTTC.

The CDR3, as DNA: TGTGCCAGTAGTATAGTCCACAGGGAAACCGGGGAGCTGTTTTTT. Translating it yields CASSIVHRETGELFF. V usage is TRBV19 and J usage is TRBJ2-2; D may be TRBD1 (6 bases). This CDR3 is 15 amino acids long. CDR1 and CDR2 (germline): LNHDA, SQIVND (reference sequence). Trimming left V 1 base short and J 5 bases short, with 11 bases between.

This clone came up once. The chain combines TRBV7-8 with TRBJ2-7; D is unresolved. Germline CDR1 SGHVS, CDR2 FQNEAQ. This CDR3 has 13 residues. V was clipped by 5 bases and J by 3 bases, with 11 bases between them. The CDR3 coding sequence is TGTGCCAGCAGCCGAGACACCCTCTACGAGCAGTACTTC. This translates into CASSRDTLYEQYF.

The rearrangement joins TRBV29-1 to TRBJ2-1; 11 nucleotides match TRBD2. V was clipped by 8 bases and J by 2 bases; unmatched bases: 5. Germline V gene data show CDR1 as SQVTM and CDR2 as ANQGSEA. The CDR3 totals 14 residues. The CDR3 here is CSYLAGGPYNEQFF. CDR3 nucleotides: TGCAGCTACCTAGCGGGAGGCCCCTACAATGAGCAGTTCTTC.

The chain recombines TRBV5-8 with TRBJ1-5, with D tentatively TRBD1 (6 bases). Germline V lookup: CDR1 SGHTS, CDR2 YDEGEE. V lost 7 bases to trimming and J lost 5 bases, with 19 bases between them. The CDR3 totals 15 residues. This CDR3 is CASDGGRGSYQPQHF. DNA for the CDR3: TGTGCCAGCGACGGCGGAAGGGGGAGCTATCAGCCCCAGCATTTT.

The genes are TRBV29-1 and TRBJ2-7; tentative D call: TRBD2 (5 bases). V lost 6 bases and J lost 0, with 15 bases in between. Germline V gene data show CDR1 as SQVTM and CDR2 as ANQGSEA. This CDR3 contains 14 residues. CDR3 protein: CSVVGGRFSYEQYF. The DNA for the CDR3 is TGCAGCGTCGTGGGCGGGCGCTTCTCCTACGAGCAGTACTTC.

This chain links TRBV27 with TRBJ1-5; possible D gene TRBD1, 6 bases. The CDR3 contains 12 residues. V was trimmed by 8 bases and J by 3 bases, leaving 8 bases between them. Germline CDR1 reads MNHEY; CDR2 reads SMNVEV (reference sequence). The CDR3 coding sequence is TGTGCCAGCGGACAGTCCAATCAGCCCCAGCATTTT. It specifies CASGQSNQPQHF.

The chain combines TRBV2 with TRBJ2-1; 9 bases match TRBD1. This CDR3 region has 14 residues. V was pared by 7 bases and J by 9 bases, with 10 bases of the junction left unmatched. Per germline, CDR1 SNHLY and CDR2 FYNNEI. The CDR3 bases are TGTGCCAGCACCGTCCGGACAGGGGCAAGTGAGCAGTTCTTC. Encoded protein: CASTVRTGASEQFF.

The chain couples TRBV5-6 to TRBJ2-7; a weak D match, TRBD2 (6 bases). V dropped 4 bases and J dropped 0 bases, with 11 bases sitting between them. This CDR3 is built from 14 residues. The germline V gene has CDR1 SGHDT and CDR2 YYEEEE. The CDR3 nucleotides are TGTGCCAGCAGCGGGAGGCCGGGCTCCTACGAGCAGTACTTC. This codes for CASSGRPGSYEQYF.